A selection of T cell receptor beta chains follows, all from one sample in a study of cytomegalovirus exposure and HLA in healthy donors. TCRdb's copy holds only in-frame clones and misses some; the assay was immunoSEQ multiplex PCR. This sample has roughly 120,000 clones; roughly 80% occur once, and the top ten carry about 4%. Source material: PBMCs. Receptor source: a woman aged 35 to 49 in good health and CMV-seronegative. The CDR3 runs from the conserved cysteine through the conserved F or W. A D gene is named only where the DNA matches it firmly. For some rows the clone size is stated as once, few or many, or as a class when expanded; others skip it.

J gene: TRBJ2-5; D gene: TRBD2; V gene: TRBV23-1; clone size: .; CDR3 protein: CASRLCGSGGLQETQYF; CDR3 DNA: TGCGCCAGCAGACTTTGCGGTAGCGGGGGGCTCCAAGAGACCCAGTACTTC
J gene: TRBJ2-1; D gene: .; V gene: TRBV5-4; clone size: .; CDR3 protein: CASSPSYNEQFF; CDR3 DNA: TGTGCCAGCAGCCCCAGCTACAATGAGCAGTTCTTC
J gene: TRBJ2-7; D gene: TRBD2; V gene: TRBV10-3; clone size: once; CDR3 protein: CAISEPAGRSSYEQYF; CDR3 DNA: TGTGCCATCAGTGAACCAGCGGGGCGGAGCTCCTACGAGCAGTACTTC
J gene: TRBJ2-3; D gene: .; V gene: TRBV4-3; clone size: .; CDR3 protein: CASSQGLAASTDTQYF; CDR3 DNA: TGCGCCAGCAGCCAAGGGCTAGCCGCTAGCACAGATACGCAGTATTTT
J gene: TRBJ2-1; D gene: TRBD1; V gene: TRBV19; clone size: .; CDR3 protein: CASSIRTGGRSYNEQFF; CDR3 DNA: TGTGCCAGTAGTATAAGGACAGGGGGTCGGTCCTACAATGAGCAGTTCTTC
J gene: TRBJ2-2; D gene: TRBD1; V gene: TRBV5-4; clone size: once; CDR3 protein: CASSRGQGARGELFF; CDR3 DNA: TGTGCCAGCAGCAGGGGACAGGGGGCTCGCGGGGAGCTGTTTTTT
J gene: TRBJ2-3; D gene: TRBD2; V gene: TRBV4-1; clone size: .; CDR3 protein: CASSPGTSGSKDAQYF; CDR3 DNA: TGCGCCAGCAGCCCCGGGACTAGCGGGAGTAAGGATGCGCAGTATTTT
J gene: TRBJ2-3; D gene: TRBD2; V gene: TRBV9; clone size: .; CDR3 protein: CASTISGSWADTQYF; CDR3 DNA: TGTGCCAGTACAATTAGCGGGAGCTGGGCAGATACGCAGTATTTT
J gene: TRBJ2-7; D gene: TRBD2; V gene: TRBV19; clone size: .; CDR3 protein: CASNLGGLAASEQYF; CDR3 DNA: TGTGCCAGTAACCTAGGGGGACTAGCGGCCTCCGAGCAGTACTTC
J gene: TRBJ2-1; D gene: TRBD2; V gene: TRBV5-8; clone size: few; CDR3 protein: CASSVSGIVNNEQFF; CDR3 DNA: TGTGCCAGCAGTGTTAGCGGGATTGTCAACAATGAGCAGTTCTTC
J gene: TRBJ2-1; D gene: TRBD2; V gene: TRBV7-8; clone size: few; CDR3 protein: CASSLGLAGVNEQFF; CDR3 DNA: TGTGCCAGCAGCTTAGGGCTAGCGGGAGTAAATGAGCAGTTCTTC
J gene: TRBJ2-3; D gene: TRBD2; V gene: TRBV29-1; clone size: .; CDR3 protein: CSVEDYSGRPDTQYF; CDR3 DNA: TGCAGCGTTGAAGATTACAGCGGGAGACCAGATACGCAGTATTTT
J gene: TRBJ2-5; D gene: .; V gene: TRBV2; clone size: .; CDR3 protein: CASSAERETQYF; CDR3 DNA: TGTGCCAGCAGTGCGGAGCGGGAGACCCAGTACTTC
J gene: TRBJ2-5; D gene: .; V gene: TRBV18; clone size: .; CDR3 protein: CASSPRSQGGETQYF; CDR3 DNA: TGTGCCAGCTCACCACGGTCCCAGGGTGGAGAGACCCAGTACTTC
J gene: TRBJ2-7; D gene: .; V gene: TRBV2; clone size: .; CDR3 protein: CASSFELGDFSYEQYF; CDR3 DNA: TGTGCCAGCAGTTTTGAGTTAGGGGACTTCTCCTACGAGCAGTACTTC
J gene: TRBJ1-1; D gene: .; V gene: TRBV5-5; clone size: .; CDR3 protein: CASSFGRGLNTEAFF; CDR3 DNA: TGTGCCAGCAGCTTTGGCCGGGGGTTGAACACTGAAGCTTTCTTT
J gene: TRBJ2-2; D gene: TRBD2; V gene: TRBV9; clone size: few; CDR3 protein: CASSVGLAGAGELFF; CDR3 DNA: TGTGCCAGCAGCGTAGGACTAGCGGGGGCCGGGGAGCTGTTTTTT
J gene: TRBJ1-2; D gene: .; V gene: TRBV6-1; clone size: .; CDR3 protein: CASSPSANYGYTF; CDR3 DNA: TGTGCCAGCAGTCCCTCGGCTAACTATGGCTACACCTTC
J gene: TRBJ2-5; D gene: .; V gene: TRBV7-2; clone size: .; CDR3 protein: CASGGREETQYF; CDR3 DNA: TGTGCCAGCGGAGGCCGAGAAGAGACCCAGTACTTC
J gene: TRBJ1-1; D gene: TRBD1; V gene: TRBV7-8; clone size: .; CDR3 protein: CASEHGTGVLNTEAFF; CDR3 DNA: TGCGCCAGCGAGCACGGGACAGGTGTATTGAACACTGAAGCTTTCTTT
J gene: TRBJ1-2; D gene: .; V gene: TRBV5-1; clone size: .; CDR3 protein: CASRVELGGSGYTF; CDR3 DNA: TGCGCCAGCAGGGTGGAATTAGGCGGGAGTGGCTACACCTTC
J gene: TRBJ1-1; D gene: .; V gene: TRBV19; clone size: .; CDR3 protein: CASKQEWSTEAFF; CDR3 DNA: TGTGCCAGTAAACAGGAGTGGTCCACTGAAGCTTTCTTT
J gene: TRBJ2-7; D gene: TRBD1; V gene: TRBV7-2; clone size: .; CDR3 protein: CASSLGSGQIYEQYF; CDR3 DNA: TGTGCCAGCAGCTTGGGGTCGGGACAGATCTACGAGCAGTACTTC
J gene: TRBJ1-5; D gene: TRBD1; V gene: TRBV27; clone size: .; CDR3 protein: CTSSLTGNQPQHF; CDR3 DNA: TGTACCAGCAGTTTGACAGGGAATCAGCCCCAGCATTTT
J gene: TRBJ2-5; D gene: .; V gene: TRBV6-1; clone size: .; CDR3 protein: CASSGGDLETQYF; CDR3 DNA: TGTGCCAGCAGTGGGGGCGACCTAGAGACCCAGTACTTC
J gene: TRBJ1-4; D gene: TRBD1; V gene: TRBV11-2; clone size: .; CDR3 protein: CASSRIQGAPTNEKLFF; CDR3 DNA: TGTGCCAGCAGCCGTATACAGGGGGCGCCGACTAATGAAAAACTGTTTTTT
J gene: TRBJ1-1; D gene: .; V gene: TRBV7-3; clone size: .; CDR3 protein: CASSLVGNPGTEAFF; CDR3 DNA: TGTGCCAGCAGCTTAGTAGGAAACCCGGGGACTGAAGCTTTCTTT
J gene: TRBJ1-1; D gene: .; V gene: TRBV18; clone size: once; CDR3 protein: CASSPQSAGTNTEAFF; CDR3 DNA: TGTGCCAGCTCACCACAGTCGGCAGGAACGAACACTGAAGCTTTCTTT
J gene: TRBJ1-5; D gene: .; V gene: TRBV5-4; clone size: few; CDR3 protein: CATSRGDSNQPQHF; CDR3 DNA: TGTGCCACTTCCCGGGGGGATAGCAATCAGCCCCAGCATTTT
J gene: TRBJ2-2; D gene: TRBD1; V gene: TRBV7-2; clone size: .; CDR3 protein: CASSPRGRRGTGDTGELFF; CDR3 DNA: TGTGCCAGCAGCCCCCGGGGTAGACGCGGGACAGGAGACACCGGGGAGCTGTTTTTT
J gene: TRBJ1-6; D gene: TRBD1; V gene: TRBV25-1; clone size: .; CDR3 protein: CASSKLTGGANNSPLHF; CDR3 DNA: TGTGCCAGCAGTAAACTCACAGGGGGAGCGAATAATTCACCCCTCCACTTT
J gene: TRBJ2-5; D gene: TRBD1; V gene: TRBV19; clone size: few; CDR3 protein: CASSIDKGAGETQYF; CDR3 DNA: TGTGCCAGTAGTATAGATAAGGGGGCGGGAGAGACCCAGTACTTC
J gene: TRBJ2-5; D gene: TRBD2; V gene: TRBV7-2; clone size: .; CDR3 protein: CASSFGASGGVLQETQYF; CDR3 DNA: TGTGCCAGCAGCTTCGGGGCTAGCGGGGGGGTCCTACAAGAGACCCAGTACTTC
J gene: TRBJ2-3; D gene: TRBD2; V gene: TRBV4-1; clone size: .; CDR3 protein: CASSQRDGGADTQYF; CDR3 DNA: TGCGCCAGCAGCCAACGAGACGGGGGGGCAGATACGCAGTATTTT
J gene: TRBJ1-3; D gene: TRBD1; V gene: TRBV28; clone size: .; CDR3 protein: CASSSYTGAGNTIYF; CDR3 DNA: TGTGCCAGCAGTTCCTATACAGGGGCTGGAAACACCATATATTTT
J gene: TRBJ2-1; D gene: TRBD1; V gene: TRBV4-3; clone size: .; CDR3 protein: CASSQEFTGGFREQFF; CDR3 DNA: TGCGCCAGCAGCCAAGAGTTCACAGGGGGCTTTAGGGAGCAGTTCTTC
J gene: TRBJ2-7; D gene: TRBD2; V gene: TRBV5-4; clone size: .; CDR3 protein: CASILTPGGGEQYF; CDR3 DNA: TGTGCCAGCATCTTAACGCCGGGAGGCGGGGAGCAGTACTTC
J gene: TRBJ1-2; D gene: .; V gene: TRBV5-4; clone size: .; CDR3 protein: CASSLPRIGAAGYTF; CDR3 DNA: TGTGCCAGCAGCTTGCCCCGAATAGGGGCGGCTGGCTACACCTTC
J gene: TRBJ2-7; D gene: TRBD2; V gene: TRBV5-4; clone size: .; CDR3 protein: CASSLLSGNAWEQYF; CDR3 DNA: TGTGCCAGCAGCCTGTTAAGCGGGAACGCCTGGGAGCAGTACTTC
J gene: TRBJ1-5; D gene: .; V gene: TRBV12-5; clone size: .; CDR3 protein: CASGLVDSNQPQHF; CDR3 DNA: TGTGCTAGTGGTTTGGTGGACAGTAATCAGCCCCAGCATTTT
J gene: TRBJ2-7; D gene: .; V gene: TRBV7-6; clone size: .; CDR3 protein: CASSLVGGWDEQYF; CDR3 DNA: TGTGCCAGCAGCTTAGTTGGGGGCTGGGACGAGCAGTACTTC
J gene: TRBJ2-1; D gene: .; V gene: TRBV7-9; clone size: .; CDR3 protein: CSSSFRTTQFF; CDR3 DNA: TGTTCCAGCAGCTTTCGGACAACCCAGTTCTTC
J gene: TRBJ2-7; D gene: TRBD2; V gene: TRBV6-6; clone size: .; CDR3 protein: CASKAGVGGYEQYF; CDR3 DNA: TGTGCCAGCAAGGCCGGGGTGGGGGGGTACGAGCAGTACTTC
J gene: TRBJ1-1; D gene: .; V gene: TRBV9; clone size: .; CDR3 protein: CASSVGGGSRDREAFF; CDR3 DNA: TGTGCCAGCAGCGTAGGGGGGGGAAGCAGGGACCGTGAAGCTTTCTTT
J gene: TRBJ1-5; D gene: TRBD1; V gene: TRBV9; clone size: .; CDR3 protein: CASSPQGANQPQHF; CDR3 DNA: TGTGCCAGCAGCCCTCAGGGGGCTAATCAGCCCCAGCATTTT
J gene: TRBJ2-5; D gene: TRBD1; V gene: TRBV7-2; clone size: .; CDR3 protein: CASSPRTGQETQYF; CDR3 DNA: TGTGCCAGCAGCCCACGGACAGGTCAAGAGACCCAGTACTTC
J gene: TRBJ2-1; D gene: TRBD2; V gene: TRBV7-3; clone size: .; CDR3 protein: CASSFLPSGRRNEQFF; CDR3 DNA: TGTGCCAGCAGCTTCCTTCCTAGCGGGAGAAGGAATGAGCAGTTCTTC
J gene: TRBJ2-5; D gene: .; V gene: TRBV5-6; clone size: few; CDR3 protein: CASSPSRQETQYF; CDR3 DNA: TGTGCCAGCAGCCCTAGCAGGCAAGAGACCCAGTACTTC
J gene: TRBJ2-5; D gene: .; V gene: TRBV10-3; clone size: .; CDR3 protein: CAISESWGVTEETQYF; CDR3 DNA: TGTGCCATCAGTGAGTCGTGGGGGGTAACTGAAGAGACCCAGTACTTC